Sequencing of this T cell receptor (beta chain) was carried out in a study of beta chain features in type 1 diabetes. This clone has only a few counts. Its matching antigen is unknown. From germline, CDR1 is SNHLY and CDR2 FYNNEI. The ends were cut back, 0 bases at V and 5 bases at J, with 19 bases in the middle. There are 17 residues in the CDR3. Study outcomes and limitations: Moderate yet significant TCRB CDR3 shortening was seen in Type 1 diabetes patients in all four CD4+ subsets. Resolution of whether HLA type affects TCRB rearrangement was not achieved here.

Of the isolated RNA, all was reverse transcribed, and so the sequenced material was expressed TCRB transcripts. Sequencing was performed with immunoSEQ multiplex PCR; in TCRdb, only in-frame clones are kept and a portion is missing. Here the sample spans roughly 700,000 clones, 13% being singletons. Sequenced sample: naive CD4+ T cells from blood. J is TRBJ2-5 and V is TRBV2; D possibly matches TRBD1 or TRBD2 (6 bases each). This clonotype was obtained from a man younger than 35 with type 1 diabetes. The CDR3 coding sequence is TGTGCCAGCAGTGAAGCGGGGTCGGGGGCTGGTCGGGAGACCCAGTACTTC. Its translation is CASSEAGSGAGRETQYF.